This T cell receptor (beta chain) is from a study of cytomegalovirus exposure and HLA in healthy donors. Details on this clone: Its specificity is not known.

Use of 60 Vbeta and 13 Jbeta primers characterized the PCR. The table came from immunoSEQ multiplex PCR; TCRdb's copy has only in-frame clones and leaves some out. The sample holds around 84,000 clones, over 65% seen once. Notes on the study in general: Fewer N-insertions than the roughly 700-donor mean were reportedly shown by an Asian-associated ancestry cluster in a later analysis. In an earlier analysis, about 87% or about 30%: the productive usage of most TCR beta V segments. Later on, analysis showed that most CMV-associated TCR beta chains appeared to be HLA-restricted. The availability of immune exposure information extended only to CMV serostatus.

This CDR3 is built from 13 residues. The germline V gene has CDR1 SQVTM and CDR2 ANQGSEA. V was cut by 7 bases and J by 3 bases, with 15 bases left in between. The rearrangement links TRBV29-1 to TRBJ1-2, with no clear D. The TCR comes from a man over 45 in good health and CMV-seronegative. Material: PBMCs. The CDR3 DNA reads as TGCAGCGCTCTAGCTCAGGTCGACTATGGCTACACCTTC. It encodes CSALAQVDYGYTF.